The source of this TCR beta chain is a study of shared clonotypes between healthy human individuals. Study details: Per-donor plates numbered three CD4 naive, three CD4 memory, two CD8 naive and one CD8 memory. Findings and caveats of the study: Generation probabilities of non-shared clonotypes were lower (relative to those shared by all four donors).

As handled by the study authors: From ImmunoSEQ came sequences covering only the junction and carrying no quality scores, so filtering differed. The assay was immunoSEQ multiplex PCR, and TCRdb's table has in-frame clones only and misses some. V and J calls and clone size are as listed in that table; D and trimming were resolved from the DNA. The sample includes more than 1,200,000 clones, roughly 98.5% of them seen just once. A word on this clone: The antigen is undetermined.

Germline assignment: CDR1 SQVTM and CDR2 ANQGSEA. Trimming stripped 4 bases from V and 0 bases from J, with 12 bases between. This CDR3 comprises 14 residues. Sequencing was done on a sample of naive CD4+ T cells sorted from blood. The subset denotes: CD45RA+ positively selected. V is TRBV29-1 and J is TRBJ1-1; D is uncertain. This TCR came from a man aged 25 to 40 in good health. For the CDR3, the DNA is TGCAGCGTTGCCCGCAAACTTATGAACACTGAAGCTTTCTTT. Amino acids: CSVARKLMNTEAFF.